Sequencing of this TCR beta chain was carried out in a study of CD8+CD57+ T cells in acquired aplastic anemia. About the study: The average for DNA from sorted CD4+ and CD8+ cells was 3 to 4 ug. Study results and caveats: Between patients and controls, roughly 29 CD8+ CDR3 sequences were found in common.

On this clonotype itself: Its antigen is not known.

Trimming cost V 4 bases and J 1 base; bases outside gene matches: 7. The CDR3 consists of 17 residues. From germline, CDR1 is SGHTS and CDR2 YDEGEE. TCR beta VDJ combinations and CDR3 sequences were profiled from genomic DNA. A single record per CDR3 protein comes from TCRdb applying MiXCR to the reads. Among approximately 380,000 distinct CDR3 sequences listed, 55% to 75% were seen once. This TCR was sampled from a human donor in good health, serving as a control. The source material was sorted CD4+, CD8+, or CD8+CD57+ T cells (not recorded which) from PBMCs. The chain combines TRBV5-8 with TRBJ2-6, with 8 bases identical to TRBD2. The DNA of the CDR3 is TGTGCCAGCAGCATCGGGAGGGGTGGGTCTGGGGCCAACGTCCTGACTTTC. This encodes CASSIGRGGSGANVLTF. Drawing the rest from reference TRBV5-8 and TRBJ2-6, the complete variable domain is EAGVTQSPTHLIKTRGQQATLRCSPISGHTSVYWYQQALGLGLQFLLWYDEGEERNRGNFPPRFSGRQFPNYSSELNVNALELEDSALYLCASSIGRGGSGANVLTFGAGSRLTVL.